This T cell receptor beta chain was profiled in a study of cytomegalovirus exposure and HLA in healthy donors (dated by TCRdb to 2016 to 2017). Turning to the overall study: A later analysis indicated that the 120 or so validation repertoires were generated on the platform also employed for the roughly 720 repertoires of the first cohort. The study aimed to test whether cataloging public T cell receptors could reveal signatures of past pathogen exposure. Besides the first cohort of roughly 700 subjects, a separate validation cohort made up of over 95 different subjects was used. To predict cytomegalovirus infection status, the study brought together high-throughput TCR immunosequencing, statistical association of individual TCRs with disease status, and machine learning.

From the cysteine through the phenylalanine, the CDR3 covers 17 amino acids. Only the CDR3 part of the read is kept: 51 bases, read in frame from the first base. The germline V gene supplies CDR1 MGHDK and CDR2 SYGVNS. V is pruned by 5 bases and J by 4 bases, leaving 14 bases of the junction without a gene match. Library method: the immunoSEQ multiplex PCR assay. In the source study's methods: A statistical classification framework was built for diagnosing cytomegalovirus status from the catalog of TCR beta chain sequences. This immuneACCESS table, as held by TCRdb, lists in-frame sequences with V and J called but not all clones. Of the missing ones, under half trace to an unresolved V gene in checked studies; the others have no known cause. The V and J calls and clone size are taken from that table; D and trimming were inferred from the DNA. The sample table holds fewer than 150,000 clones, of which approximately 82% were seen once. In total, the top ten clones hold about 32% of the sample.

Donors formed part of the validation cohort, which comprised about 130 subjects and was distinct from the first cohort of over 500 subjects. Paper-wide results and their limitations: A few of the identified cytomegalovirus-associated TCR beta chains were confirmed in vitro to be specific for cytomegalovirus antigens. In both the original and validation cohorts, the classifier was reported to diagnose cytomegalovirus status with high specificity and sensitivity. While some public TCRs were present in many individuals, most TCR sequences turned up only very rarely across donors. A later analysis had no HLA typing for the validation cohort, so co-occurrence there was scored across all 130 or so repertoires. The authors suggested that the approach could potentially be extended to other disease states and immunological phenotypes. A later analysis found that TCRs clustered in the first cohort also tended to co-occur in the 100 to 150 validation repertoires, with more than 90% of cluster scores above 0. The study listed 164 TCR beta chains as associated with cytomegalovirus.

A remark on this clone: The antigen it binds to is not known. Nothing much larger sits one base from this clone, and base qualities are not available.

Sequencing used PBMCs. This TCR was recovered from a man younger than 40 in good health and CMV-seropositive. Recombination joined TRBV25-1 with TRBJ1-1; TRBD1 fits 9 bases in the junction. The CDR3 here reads CASSHNRDRERGTEAFF. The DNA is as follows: TGTGCCAGCAGTCACAACCGGGACAGGGAACGAGGCACTGAAGCTTTCTTT.